This T cell receptor (beta chain) was captured by sequencing in a study of CD8 T cells in Susac syndrome. CD8+ and CD4+ T cells taken from blood had their TCR beta sequenced. Patients with stable or active relapsing-remitting disease, all of them treatment-naive, made up the multiple sclerosis controls. While CD8+ and CD4+ T cells were isolated negatively, TEMRA cells were enriched by FACS. This CDR3 has 13 residues. Trimming shortened V by 5 bases and J by 4 bases, and 11 bases separated the two germline ends. Germline CDR1 and CDR2: SGHAT and FQDESV (reference sequence). Random hexamers were used to reverse transcribe 0.5 to 1 ug of RNA. TCRdb re-called the immunoSEQ multiplex PCR reads through MiXCR, storing one row per CDR3 protein. The sample carries over 200,000 distinct CDR3 sequences, approximately 95% recorded once.

The chain recombines TRBV11-1 with TRBJ2-5; possibly TRBD2 for D (6 bases). The receptor's source is a human donor with multiple sclerosis. Sequenced sample: CD4+ T cells from PBMCs. CDR3 residues: CASSQGLVETQYF. In nucleotides, the CDR3 is TGTGCCAGCAGCCAGGGACTGGTAGAGACCCAGTACTTC.